A selection of T cell receptor beta chains follows, all from one sample in a study of Graves' ophthalmopathy and Graves' hyperthyroidism. TCRdb fed the multiplex PCR reads into MiXCR, producing one record per CDR3 protein. The profile covers just over 600,000 distinct CDR3 sequences, with over 20% appearing a single time and 7.1% taken by the ten largest. Material: peripheral blood. All receptors derive from a woman between 18 and 29 years old with stable Graves' hyperthyroidism. Some clones in this sample may be carry-over from other donors' samples. Both conserved end residues are part of each CDR3. Fields, in order: clone size, V gene, D gene, J gene, CDR3 protein, CDR3 DNA. A D gene is named only where the DNA matches it firmly. The listing skips clone size in some rows; elsewhere it reads once, few, many or a size class.

.,TRBV15,.,TRBJ1-2,CATSRYRDYGYTF,TGTGCCACCAGCAGGTACCGGGACTATGGCTACACCTTC
few,TRBV3-1,.,TRBJ1-1,CASSQLYGGLTEAFF,TGTGCCAGCAGCCAATTATACGGGGGGTTAACTGAAGCTTTCTTT
many,TRBV5-1,TRBD1,TRBJ2-7,CASRGQANSYEQYF,TGCGCCAGCAGGGGACAGGCAAACTCCTACGAGCAGTACTTC
.,TRBV6-1,.,TRBJ2-7,CASKGGLNYYEQYF,TGTGCCAGCAAAGGCGGCCTTAATTACTACGAGCAGTACTTC
many,TRBV5-6,.,TRBJ2-5,CASSLGLTEETQYF,TGTGCCAGCAGCTTGGGTCTCACAGAGGAGACCCAGTACTTC
many,TRBV28,.,TRBJ1-2,CASSFNREEVRYGYTF,TGTGCCAGCAGTTTTAACAGGGAAGAGGTTCGCTATGGCTACACCTTC
.,TRBV12-3/TRBV12-4,TRBD1,TRBJ1-1,CASRYGTGDAFF,TGTGCCAGCAGGTATGGGACAGGGGATGCTTTCTTT
many,TRBV9,.,TRBJ2-2,CASSPRAETGELFF,TGTGCCAGCAGCCCCCGGGCGGAAACCGGGGAGCTGTTTTTT
.,TRBV7-9,.,TRBJ1-2,CASSLALEPPYGYTF,TGTGCCAGCAGCTTAGCGCTGGAGCCACCCTATGGCTACACCTTC
many,TRBV6-5,TRBD1,TRBJ1-6,CASSNRQGTDSPLHF,TGTGCCAGCAGTAATCGACAGGGGACGGATTCACCCCTCCACTTT
.,TRBV14,.,TRBJ1-2,CASSEDSWVVYTF,TGTGCCAGCAGCGAAGATTCCTGGGTCGTCTACACCTTC
many,TRBV20-1,.,TRBJ1-2,CSARESASRLYGYTF,TGCAGTGCTAGAGAATCGGCCAGCCGTCTCTATGGCTACACCTTC
few,TRBV28,.,TRBJ2-7,CASSFGSNEQYF,TGTGCCAGCAGTTTTGGGAGTAACGAGCAGTACTTC
.,TRBV25-1,.,TRBJ1-2,CASSELGGRGYTF,TGTGCCAGCAGTGAACTCGGGGGGCGAGGCTACACCTTC
many,TRBV29-1,TRBD1,TRBJ1-2,CSVEGTGENYGYTF,TGCAGCGTTGAAGGGACAGGGGAAAACTATGGCTACACCTTC
.,TRBV4-2,.,TRBJ2-7,CASSQGSQALSYEQYF,TGTGCCAGCAGCCAAGGGTCACAGGCCCTCTCCTACGAGCAGTACTTC
.,TRBV12-3/TRBV12-4,TRBD1,TRBJ1-4,CASSFVGQGGVLFF,TGTGCCAGCAGTTTCGTCGGCCAGGGGGGCGTTCTGTTTTTT
many,TRBV20-1,.,TRBJ2-2,CSAVGHWDTGELFF,TGCAGTGCAGTGGGACATTGGGACACCGGGGAGCTGTTTTTT
many,TRBV28,.,TRBJ2-5,CASSPNRAQETQYF,TGTGCCAGCAGTCCAAACAGGGCTCAAGAGACCCAGTACTTC
many,TRBV7-9,TRBD1,TRBJ1-5,CASSWGQGDNQPQHF,TGTGCCAGCAGCTGGGGACAGGGGGACAATCAGCCCCAGCATTTT